The clone carrying this TCR beta chain was recorded at least ten times. Germline V gene lookup returns CDR1 DFQATT and CDR2 SNEGSKA (reference sequence). The CDR3 is 14 residues long. Trimming removed 8 bases at V and 4 bases at J, with 20 bases between. TCRdb passed the multiplex PCR reads through MiXCR, listing each CDR3 protein once. The sample has 200,000 to 250,000 distinct CDR3 sequences, about 32% seen once. The sample is drawn from a study of breast tumors, draining lymph nodes, adjacent tissues. The lymph nodes were axillary draining lymph nodes from breast cancer patients. This rearrangement joins TRBV20-1 to TRBJ1-2, with D perhaps matching TRBD1 (5 bases). This TCR came from a female donor with breast cancer. Some clones in this sample may be carry-over from other donors' samples. The sequenced material came from axillary lymph node tissue. The CDR3 here is CSLQKQAPAYGYTF. In DNA, the CDR3 is TGCAGTCTCCAAAAACAGGCACCTGCCTATGGCTACACCTTC.